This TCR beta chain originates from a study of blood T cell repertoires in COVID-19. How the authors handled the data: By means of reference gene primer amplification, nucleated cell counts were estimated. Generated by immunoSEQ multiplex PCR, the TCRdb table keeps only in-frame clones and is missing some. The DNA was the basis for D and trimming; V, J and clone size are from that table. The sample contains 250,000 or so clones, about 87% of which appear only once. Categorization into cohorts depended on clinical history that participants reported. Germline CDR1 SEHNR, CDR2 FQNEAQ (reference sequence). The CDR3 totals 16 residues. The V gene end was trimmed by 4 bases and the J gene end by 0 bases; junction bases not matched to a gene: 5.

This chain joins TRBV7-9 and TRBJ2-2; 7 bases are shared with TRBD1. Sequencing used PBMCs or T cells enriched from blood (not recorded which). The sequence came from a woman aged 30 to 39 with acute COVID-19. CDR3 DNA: TGTGCCAGCAGCTCACGGGACAGCGCGAACACCGGGGAGCTGTTTTTT. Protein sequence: CASSSRDSANTGELFF.